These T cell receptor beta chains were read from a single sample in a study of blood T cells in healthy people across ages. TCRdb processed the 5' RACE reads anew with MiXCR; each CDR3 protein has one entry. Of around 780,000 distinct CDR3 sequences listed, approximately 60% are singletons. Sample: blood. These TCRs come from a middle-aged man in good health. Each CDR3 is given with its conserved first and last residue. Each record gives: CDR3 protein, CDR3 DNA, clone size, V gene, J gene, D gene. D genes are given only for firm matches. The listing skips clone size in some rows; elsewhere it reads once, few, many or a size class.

CDR3 protein: CASSHEGNYGYTF
CDR3 DNA: TGTGCCAGCAGCCACGAGGGTAACTATGGCTACACCTTC
clone size: few
V gene: TRBV3-1
J gene: TRBJ1-2
D gene: -

CDR3 protein: CASSARGGTLEDIQYF
CDR3 DNA: TGTGCCAGCAGCGCAAGAGGGGGGACGCTCGAGGACATTCAGTACTTC
clone size: -
V gene: TRBV11-1
J gene: TRBJ2-4
D gene: -

CDR3 protein: CASSLATGIGYGYTF
CDR3 DNA: TGTGCCAGCAGCTTAGCCACAGGGATCGGCTATGGCTACACCTTC
clone size: few
V gene: TRBV7-2
J gene: TRBJ1-2
D gene: -

CDR3 protein: CASSQDPGQGPQGQFF
CDR3 DNA: TGTGCCAGCAGCCAAGACCCGGGACAGGGTCCTCAGGGGCAGTTCTTC
clone size: few
V gene: TRBV3-1
J gene: TRBJ2-1
D gene: TRBD1

CDR3 protein: CANLGADTQYF
CDR3 DNA: TGTGCCAACCTCGGCGCAGATACGCAGTATTTT
clone size: few
V gene: TRBV2
J gene: TRBJ2-3
D gene: -

CDR3 protein: CASSLRGGTRGGGETQYF
CDR3 DNA: TGTGCCAGCAGCTTAAGGGGGGGTACCCGCGGAGGAGGGGAGACCCAGTACTTC
clone size: few
V gene: TRBV7-2
J gene: TRBJ2-5
D gene: -

CDR3 protein: CASSFGQFYEQYF
CDR3 DNA: TGTGCCAGCAGCTTTGGACAGTTCTACGAGCAGTACTTC
clone size: -
V gene: TRBV7-2
J gene: TRBJ2-7
D gene: -

CDR3 protein: CASSQGTGYGVGTQYF
CDR3 DNA: TGTGCCAGCAGCCAAGGGACAGGGTACGGCGTCGGGACCCAGTACTTC
clone size: -
V gene: TRBV3-1
J gene: TRBJ2-5
D gene: TRBD1

CDR3 protein: CASSLATSELLDTDTQYF
CDR3 DNA: TGTGCCAGCAGTTTAGCGACTAGCGAGTTGTTGGACACAGATACGCAGTATTTT
clone size: -
V gene: TRBV12-3/TRBV12-4
J gene: TRBJ2-3
D gene: TRBD2

CDR3 protein: CASSLGGGRSETQYF
CDR3 DNA: TGTGCCAGCAGCTTGGGCGGGGGTAGATCGGAGACCCAGTACTTC
clone size: few
V gene: TRBV5-5
J gene: TRBJ2-5
D gene: TRBD2

CDR3 protein: CANSQEGLAGANVLTF
CDR3 DNA: TGTGCCAACAGCCAAGAGGGGTTAGCCGGGGCCAACGTCCTGACTTTC
clone size: -
V gene: TRBV4-2
J gene: TRBJ2-6
D gene: -

CDR3 protein: CASSGLAGEYEQFF
CDR3 DNA: TGTGCCAGCAGCGGGTTAGCGGGAGAATATGAGCAGTTCTTC
clone size: -
V gene: TRBV7-2
J gene: TRBJ2-1
D gene: TRBD2

CDR3 protein: CASSLQGAGVKNIQYF
CDR3 DNA: TGTGCCAGCAGTTTACAGGGGGCTGGGGTCAAAAACATTCAGTACTTC
clone size: -
V gene: TRBV28
J gene: TRBJ2-4
D gene: TRBD1

CDR3 protein: CASSQNPGVDEQFF
CDR3 DNA: TGTGCCAGCAGCCAAAACCCAGGGGTGGATGAGCAGTTCTTC
clone size: -
V gene: TRBV4-2
J gene: TRBJ2-1
D gene: -

CDR3 protein: CASSYSDGELFF
CDR3 DNA: TGTGCCAGCAGTTACTCGGACGGGGAGCTGTTTTTT
clone size: -
V gene: TRBV9
J gene: TRBJ2-2
D gene: -

CDR3 protein: CSVDLSNTGELFF
CDR3 DNA: TGCAGCGTTGACCTGTCGAACACCGGGGAGCTGTTTTTT
clone size: -
V gene: TRBV29-1
J gene: TRBJ2-2
D gene: -

CDR3 protein: CASISGLRNEQFF
CDR3 DNA: TGTGCCAGCATCTCCGGGCTGCGAAATGAGCAGTTCTTC
clone size: -
V gene: TRBV6-2/TRBV6-3
J gene: TRBJ2-1
D gene: -

CDR3 protein: CAWSVLGNQPQHF
CDR3 DNA: TGTGCCTGGAGTGTACTAGGAAATCAGCCCCAGCATTTT
clone size: -
V gene: TRBV30
J gene: TRBJ1-5
D gene: -

CDR3 protein: CASSLGGGKETQYF
CDR3 DNA: TGTGCCAGCAGCTTGGGCGGGGGGAAAGAGACCCAGTACTTC
clone size: few
V gene: TRBV7-3
J gene: TRBJ2-5
D gene: TRBD2

CDR3 protein: CASSVVGASDGYTF
CDR3 DNA: TGTGCCAGCAGCGTAGTTGGGGCGTCGGATGGCTACACCTTC
clone size: -
V gene: TRBV9
J gene: TRBJ1-2
D gene: -

CDR3 protein: CASSYSGNYEQYF
CDR3 DNA: TGTGCCAGCAGTTACTCGGGGAACTACGAGCAGTACTTC
clone size: many
V gene: TRBV6-6
J gene: TRBJ2-7
D gene: -

CDR3 protein: CSPALIYGYTF
CDR3 DNA: TGCAGCCCAGCCTTAATCTATGGCTACACCTTC
clone size: few
V gene: TRBV29-1
J gene: TRBJ1-2
D gene: -

CDR3 protein: CASSPGIMSEKLFF
CDR3 DNA: TGTGCCAGCTCACCGGGGATTATGAGTGAAAAACTGTTTTTT
clone size: -
V gene: TRBV18
J gene: TRBJ1-4
D gene: -

CDR3 protein: CASSELAWQETQYF
CDR3 DNA: TGCGCCAGCAGTGAGTTGGCCTGGCAAGAGACCCAGTACTTC
clone size: -
V gene: TRBV10-2
J gene: TRBJ2-5
D gene: -

CDR3 protein: CASSPTGRGYEQYF
CDR3 DNA: TGTGCCAGCAGTCCTACGGGCAGGGGGTACGAGCAGTACTTC
clone size: -
V gene: TRBV27
J gene: TRBJ2-7
D gene: TRBD1

CDR3 protein: CASSTWDSYSYNEQFF
CDR3 DNA: TGTGCCAGCAGCACGTGGGACAGTTACTCCTACAATGAGCAGTTCTTC
clone size: -
V gene: TRBV7-9
J gene: TRBJ2-1
D gene: TRBD1

CDR3 protein: CASSETGHEQYF
CDR3 DNA: TGCGCCAGCAGCGAGACAGGGCACGAGCAGTACTTC
clone size: -
V gene: TRBV5-1
J gene: TRBJ2-7
D gene: TRBD1

CDR3 protein: CASAETGSSSDTQYF
CDR3 DNA: TGTGCTTCCGCAGAGACTGGTTCCTCCTCCGATACGCAGTATTTT
clone size: -
V gene: TRBV12-3/TRBV12-4
J gene: TRBJ2-3
D gene: -

CDR3 protein: CSAAESPGREKLFF
CDR3 DNA: TGCAGCGCCGCCGAATCCCCCGGCAGGGAAAAACTGTTTTTT
clone size: -
V gene: TRBV29-1
J gene: TRBJ1-4
D gene: -

CDR3 protein: CASSEGTSGVQETQYF
CDR3 DNA: TGCGCCAGCAGCGAGGGGACTAGCGGGGTCCAAGAGACCCAGTACTTC
clone size: -
V gene: TRBV5-1
J gene: TRBJ2-5
D gene: TRBD2

CDR3 protein: CASSQDTSHNEQFF
CDR3 DNA: TGTGCCAGCAGTCAGGACACGTCCCACAATGAGCAGTTCTTC
clone size: few
V gene: TRBV6-6
J gene: TRBJ2-1
D gene: -

CDR3 protein: CSARGTGGGEQYF
CDR3 DNA: TGCAGTGCTAGGGGGACAGGGGGCGGCGAGCAGTACTTC
clone size: -
V gene: TRBV20-1
J gene: TRBJ2-7
D gene: TRBD1

CDR3 protein: CASSSLPGTGERVFF
CDR3 DNA: TGTGCCAGCAGTTCCCTTCCCGGGACAGGGGAACGGGTGTTCTTC
clone size: -
V gene: TRBV27
J gene: TRBJ2-1
D gene: TRBD1

CDR3 protein: CASRTPGGETQYF
CDR3 DNA: TGTGCCAGCAGGACCCCGGGTGGCGAGACCCAGTACTTC
clone size: -
V gene: TRBV28
J gene: TRBJ2-5
D gene: -

CDR3 protein: CASSLAGIAGGPNNEQFF
CDR3 DNA: TGTGCCAGCAGCTTGGCCGGAATAGCGGGAGGGCCTAACAATGAGCAGTTCTTC
clone size: -
V gene: TRBV5-6
J gene: TRBJ2-1
D gene: TRBD2

CDR3 protein: CASSESRGQPQHF
CDR3 DNA: TGTGCCAGCAGTGAATCTAGGGGTCAGCCCCAGCATTTT
clone size: -
V gene: TRBV25-1
J gene: TRBJ1-5
D gene: -

CDR3 protein: CASSLGVGTVNEKLFF
CDR3 DNA: TGTGCCAGCAGCTTGGGGGTGGGGACAGTTAATGAAAAACTGTTTTTT
clone size: -
V gene: TRBV7-2
J gene: TRBJ1-4
D gene: TRBD1

CDR3 protein: CSATGGGETQYF
CDR3 DNA: TGCAGTGCTACCGGGGGGGGAGAGACCCAGTACTTC
clone size: -
V gene: TRBV20-1
J gene: TRBJ2-5
D gene: TRBD2

CDR3 protein: CASRNRGLYEQYF
CDR3 DNA: TGTGCCAGCAGAAACAGGGGGCTCTACGAGCAGTACTTC
clone size: -
V gene: TRBV6-5
J gene: TRBJ2-7
D gene: TRBD1

CDR3 protein: CASSLEGNTDTQYF
CDR3 DNA: TGTGCCAGCAGCTTAGAAGGAAACACAGATACGCAGTATTTT
clone size: -
V gene: TRBV7-2
J gene: TRBJ2-3
D gene: -

CDR3 protein: CASSYGAVAGGGLGNEQFF
CDR3 DNA: TGTGCCAGCAGTTATGGTGCGGTTGCGGGAGGTGGCCTGGGCAATGAGCAGTTCTTC
clone size: -
V gene: TRBV6-5
J gene: TRBJ2-1
D gene: TRBD2

CDR3 protein: CASSLSRSYNEQFF
CDR3 DNA: TGTGCCAGCAGCCTATCTCGCTCCTACAATGAGCAGTTCTTC
clone size: -
V gene: TRBV4-2
J gene: TRBJ2-1
D gene: -

CDR3 protein: CASSSPSWAGANFYEQYF
CDR3 DNA: TGTGCCAGCAGTTCACCGAGTTGGGCGGGAGCCAATTTCTACGAGCAGTACTTC
clone size: -
V gene: TRBV28
J gene: TRBJ2-7
D gene: TRBD2

CDR3 protein: CASSVAGGGADTQYF
CDR3 DNA: TGTGCCAGCAGCGTAGCTGGGGGCGGGGCAGATACGCAGTATTTT
clone size: few
V gene: TRBV9
J gene: TRBJ2-3
D gene: -

CDR3 protein: CASSPSGTHSEQYF
CDR3 DNA: TGTGCCAGCAGTCCATCCGGGACCCACTCCGAGCAGTACTTC
clone size: -
V gene: TRBV27
J gene: TRBJ2-7
D gene: -

CDR3 protein: CASSQDAGLGNEKLFF
CDR3 DNA: TGCGCCAGCAGCCAAGATGCGGGGTTAGGGAATGAAAAACTGTTTTTT
clone size: -
V gene: TRBV4-1
J gene: TRBJ1-4
D gene: -